This TCR beta chain is from a study of blood T cell repertoires in COVID-19 (dated by TCRdb to about 2020). In the study overall: The collaborator samples originated in the United States, Italy and Spain and spanned the acute and convalescent phases of COVID-19. The repertoires were made available in a free public database intended to serve as a resource for research on the immune response to SARS-CoV-2. The prospective study material was composed of cDNA or gDNA derived from T cells, B-cell-depleted T cells, or PBMCs. Where available, HLA class I and class II types were obtained from metadata supplied by the sample provider rather than from assay-based typing. Deeply sampled blood TCRbeta repertoires from subjects exposed to, actively infected with, or recovered from COVID-19 were included in the dataset. Nearly every sample came with metadata listing a de-identified subject ID, COVID-19 status, age in years and sex. The samples were drawn from two sources: the first 160 participants of the ongoing ImmuneRACE study, and 1,000 to 1,500 subjects contributed by 6 global collaborators.

TCRbeta CDR3 regions were amplified from genomic DNA by means of the immunoSEQ Assay, a bias-controlled multiplex PCR. In the original analysis: The number of nucleated cells in each sample was estimated from the amplification of reference gene primers within the assay. Sequence reads were collapsed and filtered to measure the absolute abundance of every unique TCRbeta CDR3 rearrangement. For each sample, productive Simpson clonality was calculated as the square root of Simpson's diversity index over productive rearrangements. In TCRdb, the immuneACCESS table is reduced to in-frame sequences with V and J assigned. These tables do not hold every clone; where another copy was compared, an unresolved V gene accounts for under half, and the others remain unexplained. The DNA was the basis for D and trimming; V, J and clone size are from that table. The sample table lists just over 60,000 clones, roughly 80% of them with a count of one. 15% to 20% of the sample lies in the top ten.

Trimmed from V: 10 bases; trimmed from J: 0 bases; junction bases lacking a gene match: 9. Reading the germline V gene (reference sequence) gives CDR1 LNHDA and CDR2 SQIVND. Taken from cysteine to phenylalanine, the CDR3 has 14 residues. Of all the DNA, just the CDR3 is kept, 42 bases in frame from base 1. This clone has more than one count but fewer than ten. Its antigen remains undetermined. No much larger clonotype is one base removed from it; base qualities were not supplied. Each collaborating institution followed its own protocols to collect whole blood in K2EDTA tubes. Collaborator samples were shipped for TCRbeta analysis as frozen whole blood, isolated PBMCs, or DNA extracted from either sample type. Study-level results and caveats: The quantity of clinical and demographic metadata differed by source and by participant and was supplied without curation.

Sequencing was carried out using peripheral blood. Here the chain combines TRBV19 and TRBJ2-7; 7 central bases correspond to TRBD1. The source is a man aged 60 to 69 with acute or convalescent COVID-19. CDR3 loop: CATKDRRSSYEQYF. Here is the DNA: TGTGCCACCAAGGACAGGCGAAGCTCCTACGAGCAGTACTTC.